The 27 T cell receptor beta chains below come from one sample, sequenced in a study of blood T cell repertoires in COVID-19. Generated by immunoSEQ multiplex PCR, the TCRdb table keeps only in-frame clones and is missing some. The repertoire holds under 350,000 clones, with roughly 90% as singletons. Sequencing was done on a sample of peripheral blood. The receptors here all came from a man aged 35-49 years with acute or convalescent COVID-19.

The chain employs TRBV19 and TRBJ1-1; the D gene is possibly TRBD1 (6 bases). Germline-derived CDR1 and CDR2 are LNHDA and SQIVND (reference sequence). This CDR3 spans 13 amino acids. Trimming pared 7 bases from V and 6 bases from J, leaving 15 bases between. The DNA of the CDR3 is TGTGCCAGTACCGGGACAATCGACTCTGAAGCTTTCTTT. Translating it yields CASTGTIDSEAFF.

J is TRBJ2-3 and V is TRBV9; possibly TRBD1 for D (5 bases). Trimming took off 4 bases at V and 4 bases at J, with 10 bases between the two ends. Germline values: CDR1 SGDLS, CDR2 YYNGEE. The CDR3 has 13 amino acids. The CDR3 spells CASSLVGPDTQYF. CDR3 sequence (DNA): TGTGCCAGCAGCCTGGTGGGGCCAGATACGCAGTATTTT.

CDR3 sequence (DNA): TGTGCCAGCAGCTTAGAATACCTAGCCACAGATACGCAGTATTTT. Protein: CASSLEYLATDTQYF. The chain joins TRBV11-2 to TRBJ2-3, with TRBD2 as a possible D gene (5 bases). Deletions cut 0 bases from V and 2 bases from J, with 9 bases between. The CDR3 spans 15 residues. In germline, CDR1 is SGHAT, CDR2 FQNNGV.

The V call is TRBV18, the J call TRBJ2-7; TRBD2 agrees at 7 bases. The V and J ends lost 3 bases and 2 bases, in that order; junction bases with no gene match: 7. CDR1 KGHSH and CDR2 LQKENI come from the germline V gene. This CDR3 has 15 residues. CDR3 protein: CASSPVSGTTYEQYF. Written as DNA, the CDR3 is TGTGCCAGCTCACCGGTGAGCGGGACCACCTACGAGCAGTACTTC.

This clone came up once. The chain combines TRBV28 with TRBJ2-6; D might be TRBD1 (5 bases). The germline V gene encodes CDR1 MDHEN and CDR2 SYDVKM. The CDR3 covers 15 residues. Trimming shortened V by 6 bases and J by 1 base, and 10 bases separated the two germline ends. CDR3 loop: CASRGRASGANVLTF. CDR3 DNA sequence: TGTGCCAGCAGGGGCAGGGCTTCTGGGGCCAACGTCCTGACTTTC. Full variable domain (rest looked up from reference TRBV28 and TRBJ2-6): DVKVTQSSRYLVKRTGEKVFLECVQDMDHENMFWYRQDPGLGLRLIYFSYDVKMKEKGDIPEGYSVSREKKERFSLILESASTNQTSMYLCASRGRASGANVLTFGAGSRLTVL.

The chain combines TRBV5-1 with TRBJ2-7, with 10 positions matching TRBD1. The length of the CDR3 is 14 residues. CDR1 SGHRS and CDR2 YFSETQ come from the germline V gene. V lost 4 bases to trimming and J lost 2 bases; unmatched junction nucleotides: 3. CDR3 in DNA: TGCGCCAGCAGCGGGGACAGGGGAGCCTACGAGCAGTACTTC. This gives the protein CASSGDRGAYEQYF. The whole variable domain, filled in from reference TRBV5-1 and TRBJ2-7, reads KAGVTQTPRYLIKTRGQQVTLSCSPISGHRSVSWYQQTPGQGLQFLFEYFSETQRNKGNFPGRFSGRQFSNSRSEMNVSTLELGDSALYLCASSGDRGAYEQYFGPGTRLTVT.

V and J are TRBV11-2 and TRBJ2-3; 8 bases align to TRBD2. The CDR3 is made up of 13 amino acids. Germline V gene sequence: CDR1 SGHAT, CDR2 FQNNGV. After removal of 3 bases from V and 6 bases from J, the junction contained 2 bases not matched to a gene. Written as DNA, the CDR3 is TGTGCCAGCAGCTTGGGACTAGGGGATACGCAGTATTTT. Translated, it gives CASSLGLGDTQYF. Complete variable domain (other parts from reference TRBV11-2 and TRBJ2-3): EAGVAQSPRYKIIEKRQSVAFWCNPISGHATLYWYQQILGQGPKLLIQFQNNGVVDDSQLPKDRFSAERLKGVDSTLKIQPAKLEDSAVYLCASSLGLGDTQYFGPGTRLTVL.

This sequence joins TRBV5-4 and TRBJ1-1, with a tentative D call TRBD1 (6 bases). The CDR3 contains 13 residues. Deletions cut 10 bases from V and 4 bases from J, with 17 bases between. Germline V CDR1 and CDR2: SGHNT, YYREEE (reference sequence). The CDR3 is CACYREARTEAFF. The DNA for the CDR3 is TGTGCCTGCTACAGGGAAGCGCGCACTGAAGCTTTCTTT.

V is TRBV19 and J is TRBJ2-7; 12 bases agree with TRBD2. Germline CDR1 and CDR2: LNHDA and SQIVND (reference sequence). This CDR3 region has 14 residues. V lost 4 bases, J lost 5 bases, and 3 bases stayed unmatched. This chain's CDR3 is CASSTSGGAHEQYF. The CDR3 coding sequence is TGTGCCAGTAGTACTAGCGGGGGGGCCCACGAGCAGTACTTC.

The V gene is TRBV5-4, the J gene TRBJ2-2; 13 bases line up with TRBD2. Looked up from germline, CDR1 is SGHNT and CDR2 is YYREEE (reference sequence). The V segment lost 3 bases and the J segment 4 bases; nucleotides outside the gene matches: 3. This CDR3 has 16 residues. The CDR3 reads CASSSGLAGVTGELFF. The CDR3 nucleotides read TGTGCCAGCAGCTCTGGACTAGCGGGGGTCACCGGGGAGCTGTTTTTT.

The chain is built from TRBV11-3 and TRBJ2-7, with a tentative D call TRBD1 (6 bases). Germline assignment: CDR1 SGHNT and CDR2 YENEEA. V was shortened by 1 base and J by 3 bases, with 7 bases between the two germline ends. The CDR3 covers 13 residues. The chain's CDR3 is CASSLGGGYEQYF. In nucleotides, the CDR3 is TGTGCCAGCAGCTTAGGAGGGGGCTACGAGCAGTACTTC. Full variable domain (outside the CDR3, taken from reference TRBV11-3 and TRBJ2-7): EAGVVQSPRYKIIEKKQPVAFWCNPISGHNTLYWYLQNLGQGPELLIRYENEEAVDDSQLPKDRFSAERLKGVDSTLKIQPAELGDSAVYLCASSLGGGYEQYFGPGTRLTVT.

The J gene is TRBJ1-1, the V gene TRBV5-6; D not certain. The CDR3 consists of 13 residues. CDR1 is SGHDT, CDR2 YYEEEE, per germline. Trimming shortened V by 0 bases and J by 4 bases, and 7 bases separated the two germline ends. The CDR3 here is CASSLVRFTEAFF. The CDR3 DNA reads TGTGCCAGCAGCTTGGTTCGGTTCACTGAAGCTTTCTTT.

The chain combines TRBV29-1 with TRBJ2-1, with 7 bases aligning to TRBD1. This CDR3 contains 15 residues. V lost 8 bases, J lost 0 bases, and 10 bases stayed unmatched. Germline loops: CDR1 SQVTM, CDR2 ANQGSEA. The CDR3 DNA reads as TGCAGCACAGCCAGGACAGGCAGCTCCTACAATGAGCAGTTCTTC. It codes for CSTARTGSSYNEQFF.

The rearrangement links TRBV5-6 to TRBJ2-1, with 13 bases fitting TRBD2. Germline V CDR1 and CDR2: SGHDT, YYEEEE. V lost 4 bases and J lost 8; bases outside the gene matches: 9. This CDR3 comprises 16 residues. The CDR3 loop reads CASSVTSGGALYEQFF. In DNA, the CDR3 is TGTGCCAGCAGCGTTACTAGCGGGGGGGCCTTATATGAGCAGTTCTTC. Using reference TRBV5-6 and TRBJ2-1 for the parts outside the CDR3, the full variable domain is DAGVTQSPTHLIKTRGQQVTLRCSPKSGHDTVSWYQQALGQGPQFIFQYYEEEERQRGNFPDRFSGHQFPNYSSELNVNALLLGDSALYLCASSVTSGGALYEQFFGPGTRLTVL.

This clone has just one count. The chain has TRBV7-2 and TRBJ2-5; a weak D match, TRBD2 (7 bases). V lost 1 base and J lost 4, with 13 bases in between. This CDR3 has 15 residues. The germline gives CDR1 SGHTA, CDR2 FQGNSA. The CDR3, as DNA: TGTGCCAGCAGCTTAGTTGGGGGGGCCATAGAGACCCAGTACTTC. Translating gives CASSLVGGAIETQYF.

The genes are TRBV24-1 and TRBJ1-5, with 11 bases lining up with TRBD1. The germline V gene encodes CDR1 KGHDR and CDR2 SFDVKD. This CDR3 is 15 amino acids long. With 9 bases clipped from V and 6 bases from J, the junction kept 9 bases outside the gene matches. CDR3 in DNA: TGTGCCACCGGACAAGGGACAGGGGGTAGTCAGCCCCAGCATTTT. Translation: CATGQGTGGSQPQHF.

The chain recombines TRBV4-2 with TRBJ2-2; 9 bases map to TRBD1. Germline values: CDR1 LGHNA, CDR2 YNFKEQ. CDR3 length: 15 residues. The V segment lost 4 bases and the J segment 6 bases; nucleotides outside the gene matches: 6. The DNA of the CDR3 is TGTGCCAGCAGCCCGGGACAGGGATGGGCCGGGGAGCTGTTTTTT. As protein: CASSPGQGWAGELFF.

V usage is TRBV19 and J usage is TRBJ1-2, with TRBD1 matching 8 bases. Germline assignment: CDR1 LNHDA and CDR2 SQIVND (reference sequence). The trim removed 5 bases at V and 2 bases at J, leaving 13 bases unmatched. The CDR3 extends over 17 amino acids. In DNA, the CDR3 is TGTGCCAGTAGTTCCTGGACAGGGAGGCATGGGAACTATGGCTACACCTTC. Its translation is CASSSWTGRHGNYGYTF.

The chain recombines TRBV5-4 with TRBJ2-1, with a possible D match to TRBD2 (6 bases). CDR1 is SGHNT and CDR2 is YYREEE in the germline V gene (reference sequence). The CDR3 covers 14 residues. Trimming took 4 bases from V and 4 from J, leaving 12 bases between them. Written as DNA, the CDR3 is TGTGCCAGCAGCCACGGGGACTCTTACAATGAGCAGTTCTTC. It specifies CASSHGDSYNEQFF.

CDR3 region: CASSFGRSEKLFF. The CDR3 DNA is TGTGCCAGCAGTTTCGGGAGGAGCGAAAAACTGTTTTTT. The chain combines TRBV27 with TRBJ1-4; unclear D gene. Germline CDR1 reads MNHEY; CDR2 reads SMNVEV (reference sequence). With 3 bases removed from V and 8 bases from J, the gap between germline ends came to 10 bases. The CDR3 runs to 13 residues.

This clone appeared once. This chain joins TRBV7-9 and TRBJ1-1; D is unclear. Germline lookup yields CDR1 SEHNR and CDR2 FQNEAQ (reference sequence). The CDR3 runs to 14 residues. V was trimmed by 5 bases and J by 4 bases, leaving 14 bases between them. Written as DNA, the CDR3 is TGTGCCAGCAGCCCGCTGGCAGCGAGCACTGAAGCTTTCTTT. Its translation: CASSPLAASTEAFF.

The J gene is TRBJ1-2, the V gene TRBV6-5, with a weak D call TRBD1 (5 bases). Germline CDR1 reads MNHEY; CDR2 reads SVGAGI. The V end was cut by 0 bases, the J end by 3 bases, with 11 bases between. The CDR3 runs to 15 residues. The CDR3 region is CASSYSRPGDYGYTF. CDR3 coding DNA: TGTGCCAGCAGTTACTCGAGACCGGGGGACTATGGCTACACCTTC.

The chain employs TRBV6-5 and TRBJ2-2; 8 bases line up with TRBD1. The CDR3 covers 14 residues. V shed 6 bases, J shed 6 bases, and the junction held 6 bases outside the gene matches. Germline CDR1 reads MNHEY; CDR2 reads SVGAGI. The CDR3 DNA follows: TGTGCCAGCAGACGACAGGGGTTGGCCGGGGAGCTGTTTTTT. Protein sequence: CASRRQGLAGELFF.

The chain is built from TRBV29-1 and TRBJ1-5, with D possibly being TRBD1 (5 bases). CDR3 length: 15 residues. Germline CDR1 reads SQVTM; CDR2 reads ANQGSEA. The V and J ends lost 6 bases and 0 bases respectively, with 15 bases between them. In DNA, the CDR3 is TGCAGCGTCCTGACAGTCCACGATAGCAATCAGCCCCAGCATTTT. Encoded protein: CSVLTVHDSNQPQHF.

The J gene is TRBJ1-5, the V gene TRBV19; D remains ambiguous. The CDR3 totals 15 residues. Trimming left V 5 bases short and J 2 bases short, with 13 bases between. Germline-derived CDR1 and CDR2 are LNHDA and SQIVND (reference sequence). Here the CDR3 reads CASSWASWGNQPQHF. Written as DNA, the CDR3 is TGTGCCAGTAGTTGGGCCTCCTGGGGCAATCAGCCCCAGCATTTT. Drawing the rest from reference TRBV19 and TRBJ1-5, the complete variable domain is DGGITQSPKYLFRKEGQNVTLSCEQNLNHDAMYWYRQDPGQGLRLIYYSQIVNDFQKGDIAEGYSVSREKKESFPLTVTSAQKNPTAFYLCASSWASWGNQPQHFGDGTRLSIL.

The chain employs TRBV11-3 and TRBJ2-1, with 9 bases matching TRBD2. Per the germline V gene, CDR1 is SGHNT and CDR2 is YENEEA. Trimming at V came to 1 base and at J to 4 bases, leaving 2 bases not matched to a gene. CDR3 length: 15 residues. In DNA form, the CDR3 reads TGTGCCAGCAGCTTAGGGCTAGCGGGGTACAATGAGCAGTTCTTC. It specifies CASSLGLAGYNEQFF.

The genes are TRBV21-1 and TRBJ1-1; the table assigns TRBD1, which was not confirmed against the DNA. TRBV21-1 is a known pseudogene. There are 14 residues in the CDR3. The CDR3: CASSAGQGDTEAFF. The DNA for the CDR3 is TGTGCCAGCAGCGCCGGACAGGGGGACACTGAAGCTTTCTTT.